This TCR beta chain was found in a study of cytomegalovirus exposure and HLA in healthy donors. Study observations and caveats: A later analysis reportedly found fewer N-insertions in an Asian-associated ancestry cluster than the approximately 700-donor mean. Usually a TCR sequence was rare, but some public TCRs were found in many donors.

On this clone: Its antigen remains unknown.

The PCR was carried out with 60 Vbeta primers and 13 Jbeta primers. TCRdb keeps only in-frame clones here, not all; method: immunoSEQ multiplex PCR. The data show 100,000 or so clones, around 75% seen once. CDR1 LGHNA and CDR2 YSLEER come from the germline V gene. CDR3 length: 18 residues. V dropped 0 bases and J dropped 4; count of bases not matched to a gene: 8. The sample was PBMCs. The chain employs TRBV4-3 and TRBJ2-1; TRBD2 matches at 11 bases. This clonotype originated in a man aged 25 to 45 in good health and CMV-seronegative. The chain's CDR3 is CASSQDRSSSGGYNEQFF. The DNA of the CDR3 is TGCGCCAGCAGCCAAGATAGGTCGTCTAGCGGGGGGTACAATGAGCAGTTCTTC.